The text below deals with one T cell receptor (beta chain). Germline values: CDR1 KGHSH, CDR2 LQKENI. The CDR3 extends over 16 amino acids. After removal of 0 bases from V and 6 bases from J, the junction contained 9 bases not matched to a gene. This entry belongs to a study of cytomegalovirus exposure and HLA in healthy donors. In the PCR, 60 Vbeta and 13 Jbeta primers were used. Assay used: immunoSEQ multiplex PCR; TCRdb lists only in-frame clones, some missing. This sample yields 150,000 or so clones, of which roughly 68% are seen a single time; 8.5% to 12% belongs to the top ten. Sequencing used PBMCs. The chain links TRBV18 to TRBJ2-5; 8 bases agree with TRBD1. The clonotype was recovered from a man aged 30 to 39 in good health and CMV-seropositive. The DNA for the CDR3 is TGTGCCAGCTCACCACCGAATGCCAGGGGGCAGAAGACCCAGTACTTC. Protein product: CASSPPNARGQKTQYF. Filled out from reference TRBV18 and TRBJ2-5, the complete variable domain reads NAGVMQNPRHLVRRRGQEARLRCSPMKGHSHVYWYRQLPEEGLKFMVYLQKENIIDESGMPKERFSAEFPKEGPSILRIQQVVRGDSAAYFCASSPPNARGQKTQYFGPGTRLLVL.